The rows below give T cell receptor beta chains drawn from one sample of a study of T cells after yellow fever vaccination. Each CDR3 protein is one row after TCRdb ran MiXCR on the 5' RACE reads. The sample carries fewer than 500,000 distinct CDR3 sequences, 15% to 20% recorded once. The source material was PBMCs, sampled before the yellow fever booster vaccination. These receptors all come from a man younger than 35 who received the YFV17D yellow fever vaccine. CDR3s include the opening cysteine and the closing phenylalanine or tryptophan. The D gene is left open where the match is weak. Some rows have no size entry. The others give once, few or many, or a class for an expanded clone.

>TRBV12-3/TRBV12-4|TRBJ2-1|NA|NA
CASSIYLDYNEQFF
TGTGCCAGCAGTATATATCTAGATTACAATGAGCAGTTCTTC
>TRBV4-1|TRBJ2-5|NA|NA
CASTAGGGRSETQYF
TGCGCCAGCACCGCTGGGGGGGGCCGGTCGGAGACCCAGTACTTC
>TRBV18|TRBJ1-1|NA|TRBD1
CASSPGQGILMSTEAFF
TGTGCCAGCTCCCCGGGACAGGGGATATTGATGAGCACTGAAGCTTTCTTT
>TRBV20-1|TRBJ2-7|NA|NA
CSASTGFGSSYEQYF
TGCAGTGCCTCGACAGGGTTCGGGAGCTCCTACGAGCAGTACTTC
>TRBV19|TRBJ1-1|NA|NA
CASSMWGPNTEAFF
TGTGCCAGTAGTATGTGGGGGCCGAACACTGAAGCTTTCTTT
>TRBV10-3|TRBJ2-7|few|TRBD1
CAIIPGQGAWEQYF
TGTGCCATCATCCCTGGTCAGGGGGCGTGGGAGCAGTACTTC
>TRBV7-3|TRBJ2-1|NA|TRBD2
CASSSQAGGYNEQFF
TGTGCCAGCAGCTCTCAGGCGGGGGGTTACAATGAGCAGTTCTTC
>TRBV12-3/TRBV12-4|TRBJ2-2|NA|NA
CASRGSGAGELFF
TGTGCCAGTAGGGGTAGCGGAGCCGGGGAGCTGTTTTTT
>TRBV7-7|TRBJ2-3|many|TRBD2
CASSGGGAGDTQYF
TGTGCCAGCAGCGGCGGGGGGGCAGGAGATACGCAGTATTTT
>TRBV18|TRBJ1-3|NA|NA
CASSPGSVGNTIYF
TGTGCCAGCTCACCAGGGTCCGTCGGAAACACCATATATTTT
>TRBV20-1|TRBJ2-6|NA|NA
CSARDPSRALSGANVLTF
TGCAGTGCTAGAGACCCTTCCCGGGCCCTCTCTGGGGCCAACGTCCTGACTTTC
>TRBV20-1|TRBJ2-7|NA|TRBD1
CSAVRDRQSYEQYF
TGCAGTGCTGTCCGGGACAGGCAATCCTACGAGCAGTACTTC
>TRBV5-1|TRBJ1-1|few|NA
CASSRGGRAFF
TGCGCCAGCAGCCGAGGGGGACGGGCTTTCTTT
>TRBV4-1|TRBJ2-7|NA|TRBD2
CASSQAGLAGAQYF
TGCGCCAGCAGCCAGGCGGGACTAGCGGGGGCTCAGTACTTC
>TRBV7-6|TRBJ2-2|few|NA
CASIRGYNTGELFF
TGTGCCAGCATAAGGGGCTACAACACCGGGGAGCTGTTTTTT
>TRBV4-2|TRBJ2-3|NA|NA
CAARASGTDTQYF
TGTGCCGCGAGGGCTAGCGGCACAGATACGCAGTATTTT
>TRBV7-3|TRBJ2-5|few|NA
CASSYKPGETQYF
TGTGCCAGCAGCTATAAACCGGGAGAGACCCAGTACTTC
>TRBV7-2|TRBJ2-7|NA|TRBD1
CASSPHWDRAAYEQYF
TGTGCCAGCAGCCCACATTGGGACAGGGCAGCCTACGAGCAGTACTTC
>TRBV24-1|TRBJ1-1|NA|NA
CATRRDATEAFF
TGTGCCACCCGTCGGGATGCCACTGAAGCTTTCTTT
>TRBV7-8|TRBJ2-1|few|NA
CASSFLRGEQFF
TGTGCCAGCAGCTTTCTTAGGGGGGAGCAGTTCTTC